Listed below are T cell receptor beta chains from one sample, sequenced in a study of blood T cell repertoires in COVID-19. Libraries were prepared by immunoSEQ multiplex PCR; TCRdb keeps only in-frame clonotypes and omits some of them. The sample shows around 100,000 clones, around 90% of them seen only once. Specimen: peripheral blood. The source is a man aged 18-30 years with acute or convalescent COVID-19. Both conserved end residues are part of each CDR3. Fields, in order: CDR3 protein, CDR3 DNA, clone size, D gene, J gene, V gene, CDR3 length. A D gene is named only where the DNA matches it firmly. Clone size is given for some rows only: seen once, a few or many times, or a class if the clone is expanded.

cdr3_aa: CASSYIGGTLNTEAFF
cdr3_nt: TGTGCCAGCAGCTATATCGGGGGGACACTGAACACTGAAGCTTTCTTT
clone_size: NA
d_call: NA
j_call: TRBJ1-1
v_call: TRBV9
cdr3_length: 16

cdr3_aa: CASSLYEAGETQYF
cdr3_nt: TGTGCCAGCAGCTTGTATGAGGCCGGGGAGACCCAGTACTTC
clone_size: NA
d_call: NA
j_call: TRBJ2-5
v_call: TRBV5-4
cdr3_length: 14

cdr3_aa: CASADSNQPQHF
cdr3_nt: TGTGCCAGCGCGGATAGCAATCAGCCCCAGCATTTT
clone_size: NA
d_call: NA
j_call: TRBJ1-5
v_call: TRBV2
cdr3_length: 12

cdr3_aa: CASSLVGQINYGYTF
cdr3_nt: TGTGCCAGCAGCTTGGTGGGACAAATAAACTATGGCTACACCTTC
clone_size: NA
d_call: NA
j_call: TRBJ1-2
v_call: TRBV5-4
cdr3_length: 15

cdr3_aa: CASSQAQGDQPQHF
cdr3_nt: TGTGCCAGCAGCCAAGCACAGGGAGATCAGCCCCAGCATTTT
clone_size: NA
d_call: NA
j_call: TRBJ1-5
v_call: TRBV3-1/TRBV3-2
cdr3_length: 14

cdr3_aa: CASSLYQRLGTDTQYF
cdr3_nt: TGTGCCAGCTCACTATACCAGCGGCTCGGGACAGATACGCAGTATTTT
clone_size: NA
d_call: NA
j_call: TRBJ2-3
v_call: TRBV18
cdr3_length: 16

cdr3_aa: CASSYGLVQGSYGYTF
cdr3_nt: TGTGCCAGCAGTTACGGTTTGGTGCAGGGCAGCTATGGCTACACCTTC
clone_size: few
d_call: NA
j_call: TRBJ1-2
v_call: TRBV6-2/TRBV6-3
cdr3_length: 16

cdr3_aa: CASSYRPSGRTDTQYF
cdr3_nt: TGTGCCAGCAGCTACCGCCCTAGCGGCCGCACAGATACGCAGTATTTT
clone_size: few
d_call: TRBD2
j_call: TRBJ2-3
v_call: TRBV13
cdr3_length: 16

cdr3_aa: CASSLNSHGYGYTF
cdr3_nt: TGCGCCAGCAGCTTAAATTCGCACGGCTATGGCTACACCTTC
clone_size: NA
d_call: NA
j_call: TRBJ1-2
v_call: TRBV5-1
cdr3_length: 14

cdr3_aa: CASKGARDTEAFF
cdr3_nt: TGTGCCAGCAAGGGGGCGCGAGACACTGAAGCTTTCTTT
clone_size: once
d_call: TRBD1
j_call: TRBJ1-1
v_call: TRBV11-2
cdr3_length: 13

cdr3_aa: CASSDLGDGYTF
cdr3_nt: TGTGCCAGCAGTGATCTAGGGGATGGCTACACCTTC
clone_size: NA
d_call: NA
j_call: TRBJ1-2
v_call: TRBV6-6
cdr3_length: 12

cdr3_aa: CASSPGSAGGYNEQFF
cdr3_nt: TGTGCCAGCTCACCTGGTTCGGCAGGGGGCTACAATGAGCAGTTCTTC
clone_size: once
d_call: TRBD1
j_call: TRBJ2-1
v_call: TRBV18
cdr3_length: 16

cdr3_aa: CASSPRDRAFYGYTF
cdr3_nt: TGTGCCAGCTCACCCCGGGACAGGGCTTTCTATGGCTACACCTTC
clone_size: once
d_call: TRBD1
j_call: TRBJ1-2
v_call: TRBV18
cdr3_length: 15

cdr3_aa: CASSFGVYGYTF
cdr3_nt: TGTGCCAGCAGTTTCGGGGTATATGGCTACACCTTC
clone_size: NA
d_call: NA
j_call: TRBJ1-2
v_call: TRBV28
cdr3_length: 12

cdr3_aa: CASTPGGLGTEAFF
cdr3_nt: TGTGCCAGCACCCCTGGAGGGTTAGGCACTGAAGCTTTCTTT
clone_size: NA
d_call: NA
j_call: TRBJ1-1
v_call: TRBV6-5
cdr3_length: 14

cdr3_aa: CASSLVSPVGELFF
cdr3_nt: TGTGCCAGCAGCTTAGTATCACCAGTCGGGGAGCTGTTTTTT
clone_size: NA
d_call: NA
j_call: TRBJ2-2
v_call: TRBV7-9
cdr3_length: 14

cdr3_aa: CASSEYGDRGTQYF
cdr3_nt: TGTGCCAGCAGTGAATATGGGGACAGGGGGACCCAGTACTTC
clone_size: NA
d_call: TRBD1
j_call: TRBJ2-5
v_call: TRBV25-1
cdr3_length: 14

cdr3_aa: CASSLANVGASTEAFF
cdr3_nt: TGCGCCAGCAGCTTGGCCAATGTAGGGGCTTCCACTGAAGCTTTCTTT
clone_size: NA
d_call: NA
j_call: TRBJ1-1
v_call: TRBV5-1
cdr3_length: 16

cdr3_aa: CASSHRLAGVDGANVLTF
cdr3_nt: TGTGCCAGCAGCCACCGACTAGCGGGAGTGGATGGGGCCAACGTCCTGACTTTC
clone_size: NA
d_call: TRBD2
j_call: TRBJ2-6
v_call: TRBV3-1/TRBV3-2
cdr3_length: 18

cdr3_aa: CASSPNFEGTEAFF
cdr3_nt: TGTGCCAGCTCACCAAACTTCGAGGGCACTGAAGCTTTCTTT
clone_size: NA
d_call: NA
j_call: TRBJ1-1
v_call: TRBV18
cdr3_length: 14

cdr3_aa: CASSQDSSNQPQHF
cdr3_nt: TGTGCCAGCTCACAGGACAGTAGCAATCAGCCCCAGCATTTT
clone_size: NA
d_call: NA
j_call: TRBJ1-5
v_call: TRBV18
cdr3_length: 14

cdr3_aa: CASRGRSNQPQHF
cdr3_nt: TGTGCCAGCCGCGGGCGAAGCAATCAGCCCCAGCATTTT
clone_size: NA
d_call: NA
j_call: TRBJ1-5
v_call: TRBV12-3/TRBV12-4
cdr3_length: 13

cdr3_aa: CASSPPDKVRDEQYF
cdr3_nt: TGTGCCAGCAGCCCCCCCGATAAGGTCAGGGACGAGCAGTACTTC
clone_size: once
d_call: NA
j_call: TRBJ2-7
v_call: TRBV7-8
cdr3_length: 15

cdr3_aa: CASSLPGINEKLFF
cdr3_nt: TGTGCCAGCAGTTTACCAGGGATTAATGAAAAACTGTTTTTT
clone_size: NA
d_call: NA
j_call: TRBJ1-4
v_call: TRBV28
cdr3_length: 14

cdr3_aa: CASSLGGSTDTQYF
cdr3_nt: TGTGCCAGCAGCCTAGGCGGTAGCACAGATACGCAGTATTTT
clone_size: NA
d_call: NA
j_call: TRBJ2-3
v_call: TRBV3-1/TRBV3-2
cdr3_length: 14

cdr3_aa: CASSSPGQAPYGYTF
cdr3_nt: TGCGCCAGCAGCTCACCGGGACAGGCGCCATATGGCTACACCTTC
clone_size: NA
d_call: TRBD1
j_call: TRBJ1-2
v_call: TRBV5-1
cdr3_length: 15

cdr3_aa: CASSRNQGLAGGVQETQYF
cdr3_nt: TGTGCCAGCTCACGTAACCAAGGACTAGCGGGGGGGGTCCAAGAGACCCAGTACTTC
clone_size: NA
d_call: TRBD2
j_call: TRBJ2-5
v_call: TRBV18
cdr3_length: 19

cdr3_aa: CATRETVVSNQPQHF
cdr3_nt: TGTGCCACCAGGGAGACAGTCGTTAGCAATCAGCCCCAGCATTTT
clone_size: NA
d_call: NA
j_call: TRBJ1-5
v_call: TRBV2
cdr3_length: 15

cdr3_aa: CASRRQGWNQETQYF
cdr3_nt: TGTGCCAGCAGGAGACAGGGTTGGAATCAAGAGACCCAGTACTTC
clone_size: NA
d_call: TRBD1
j_call: TRBJ2-5
v_call: TRBV6-5
cdr3_length: 15

cdr3_aa: CASSHPTRGTDTQYF
cdr3_nt: TGCGCCAGCAGCCATCCGACACGGGGTACGGATACGCAGTATTTT
clone_size: NA
d_call: NA
j_call: TRBJ2-3
v_call: TRBV4-1
cdr3_length: 15

cdr3_aa: CASSAWDSLNTEAFF
cdr3_nt: TGTGCCAGCAGCGCCTGGGACAGCCTGAACACTGAAGCTTTCTTT
clone_size: NA
d_call: TRBD1
j_call: TRBJ1-1
v_call: TRBV5-5
cdr3_length: 15

cdr3_aa: CASSPRTSFSSYNEQFF
cdr3_nt: TGTGCCAGCAGCCCCCGGACTAGTTTTAGCTCCTACAATGAGCAGTTCTTC
clone_size: NA
d_call: TRBD2
j_call: TRBJ2-1
v_call: TRBV3-1/TRBV3-2
cdr3_length: 17

cdr3_aa: CASSAQTGTGYTEAFF
cdr3_nt: TGTGCCAGTAGTGCCCAAACCGGGACAGGGTACACTGAAGCTTTCTTT
clone_size: NA
d_call: TRBD1
j_call: TRBJ1-1
v_call: TRBV19
cdr3_length: 16

cdr3_aa: CASSLGPNTEAFF
cdr3_nt: TGCGCCAGCAGTCTGGGGCCGAACACTGAAGCTTTCTTT
clone_size: NA
d_call: NA
j_call: TRBJ1-1
v_call: TRBV5-1
cdr3_length: 13

cdr3_aa: CASSFSGTTYNEQFF
cdr3_nt: TGCGCCAGCAGCTTTTCCGGGACAACGTACAATGAGCAGTTCTTC
clone_size: once
d_call: NA
j_call: TRBJ2-1
v_call: TRBV5-1
cdr3_length: 15

cdr3_aa: CASSPDGQGRNTEAFF
cdr3_nt: TGTGCCAGCAGCCCCGATGGTCAGGGGAGGAACACTGAAGCTTTCTTT
clone_size: NA
d_call: NA
j_call: TRBJ1-1
v_call: TRBV5-6
cdr3_length: 16

cdr3_aa: CAISETSRAFQHF
cdr3_nt: TGTGCCATCAGTGAGACCAGTCGAGCGTTCCAGCATTTT
clone_size: NA
d_call: NA
j_call: TRBJ1-5
v_call: TRBV10-3
cdr3_length: 13

cdr3_aa: CASSLDGTGYYGYTF
cdr3_nt: TGCGCCAGCAGCTTGGATGGGACAGGGTACTATGGCTACACCTTC
clone_size: NA
d_call: TRBD1
j_call: TRBJ1-2
v_call: TRBV5-1
cdr3_length: 15

cdr3_aa: CASSFLTSGGALETQYF
cdr3_nt: TGCGCCAGCAGCTTCTTGACTAGCGGGGGGGCCTTAGAGACCCAGTACTTC
clone_size: NA
d_call: TRBD2
j_call: TRBJ2-5
v_call: TRBV5-1
cdr3_length: 17

cdr3_aa: CASSQTPGQVVNQPQHF
cdr3_nt: TGTGCCAGCAGCCAGACCCCGGGACAGGTCGTCAATCAGCCCCAGCATTTT
clone_size: NA
d_call: TRBD1
j_call: TRBJ1-5
v_call: TRBV3-1/TRBV3-2
cdr3_length: 17

cdr3_aa: CASSRQGANEQYF
cdr3_nt: TGTGCCAGTAGTAGGCAGGGGGCCAACGAGCAGTACTTC
clone_size: NA
d_call: TRBD1
j_call: TRBJ2-7
v_call: TRBV19
cdr3_length: 13

cdr3_aa: CASSRGGINEKLFF
cdr3_nt: TGCGCCAGCAGCCGCGGGGGGATTAATGAAAAACTGTTTTTT
clone_size: once
d_call: NA
j_call: TRBJ1-4
v_call: TRBV5-1
cdr3_length: 14

cdr3_aa: CASSQQDSANSPLHF
cdr3_nt: TGCGCCAGCAGCCAACAGGACAGTGCTAATTCACCCCTCCACTTT
clone_size: NA
d_call: NA
j_call: TRBJ1-6
v_call: TRBV4-1
cdr3_length: 15

cdr3_aa: CASSLSSRGHTEAFF
cdr3_nt: TGTGCCAGCAGTTTATCCTCTAGGGGCCACACTGAAGCTTTCTTT
clone_size: NA
d_call: NA
j_call: TRBJ1-1
v_call: TRBV27
cdr3_length: 15

cdr3_aa: CSASTGYNEQFF
cdr3_nt: TGCAGTGCTAGTACTGGTTACAATGAGCAGTTCTTC
clone_size: NA
d_call: NA
j_call: TRBJ2-1
v_call: TRBV20-1
cdr3_length: 12

cdr3_aa: CASRDSIETGELFF
cdr3_nt: TGTGCCAGCAGGGACTCAATTGAGACCGGGGAGCTGTTTTTT
clone_size: once
d_call: NA
j_call: TRBJ2-2
v_call: TRBV6-5
cdr3_length: 14

cdr3_aa: CASSLGGQVWYF
cdr3_nt: TGTGCCAGCAGCTTAGGGGGACAGGTTTGGTACTTC
clone_size: NA
d_call: TRBD1
j_call: TRBJ2-7
v_call: TRBV5-6
cdr3_length: 12

cdr3_aa: CASSGLAGGLGTDTQYF
cdr3_nt: TGCGCCAGCTCCGGACTAGCGGGGGGCCTAGGTACAGATACGCAGTATTTT
clone_size: NA
d_call: TRBD2
j_call: TRBJ2-3
v_call: TRBV5-1
cdr3_length: 17

cdr3_aa: CASSLVLAYGYTF
cdr3_nt: TGTGCCAGCAGTCTCGTCCTGGCATATGGCTACACCTTC
clone_size: NA
d_call: NA
j_call: TRBJ1-2
v_call: TRBV28
cdr3_length: 13

cdr3_aa: CASSYGDLYGYTF
cdr3_nt: TGCGCCAGCAGTTACGGTGATCTCTATGGCTACACCTTC
clone_size: NA
d_call: NA
j_call: TRBJ1-2
v_call: TRBV10-2
cdr3_length: 13

cdr3_aa: CASSPGQGPYGYTF
cdr3_nt: TGTGCCAGCAGCCCGGGACAGGGCCCCTATGGCTACACCTTC
clone_size: NA
d_call: TRBD1
j_call: TRBJ1-2
v_call: TRBV7-9
cdr3_length: 14

cdr3_aa: CASSLLDSGPYEQYF
cdr3_nt: TGTGCCAGCAGCCTCTTGGACAGTGGACCCTACGAGCAGTACTTC
clone_size: NA
d_call: NA
j_call: TRBJ2-7
v_call: TRBV7-9
cdr3_length: 15